This entry concerns a single T cell receptor beta chain. Sequencing of TCR beta covered CD8+ and CD4+ T cells obtained from blood. The sample belongs to a study of CD8 T cells in Susac syndrome. RNA totalling 0.5 to 1 ug underwent reverse transcription with random hexamers. One entry per CDR3 protein, called by TCRdb with MiXCR from the immunoSEQ multiplex PCR reads. Of over 80,000 distinct CDR3 sequences listed, over 85% are singletons. The germline V gene encodes CDR1 SEHNR and CDR2 FQNEAQ (reference sequence). There are 16 residues in the CDR3. V gave up 6 bases and J gave up 6 bases; unmatched junction bases: 11.

Material for sequencing was CD8+ T cells from PBMCs. This sequence joins TRBV7-9 and TRBJ2-1, with 10 bases aligning to TRBD1. The clonotype was recovered from a human donor in good health. CDR3 nucleotides: TGTGCCAGCAGACCAACCAAATGGACAGGGGGCAATGAGCAGTTCTTC. Its translation is CASRPTKWTGGNEQFF.